These 18 T cell receptor beta chains were all obtained from the same sample, sequenced in a study of T cell responses to AZD1222 COVID-19 vaccine. Assay used: immunoSEQ multiplex PCR; TCRdb lists only in-frame clones, some missing. The sample gives 100,000 to 130,000 clones, 75% to 95% of which show up once; roughly 6.2% is in the top ten. The sample here was peripheral blood, taken 28 days after the second AZD1222 dose. The receptors originated from an adult who received the AZD1222 COVID-19 vaccine.

The genes are TRBV13 and TRBJ2-1, with TRBD2 matching over 10 bases. V shed 1 base and J 5 bases; nucleotides not matched to a gene: 11. CDR3 length: 18 residues. The germline V gene has CDR1 PRHDT and CDR2 FYEKMQ (reference sequence). The CDR3 reads CASSLERSGTSDDNEQFF. CDR3 nucleotide sequence: TGTGCCAGCAGCTTAGAACGTAGTGGGACTAGCGATGACAATGAGCAGTTCTTC.

The chain combines TRBV28 with TRBJ1-5, with D uncertain. Germline V gene data show CDR1 as MDHEN and CDR2 as SYDVKM. This CDR3 contains 13 residues. V lost 3 bases to trimming and J lost 3 bases, with 6 bases between them. This CDR3 reads CASSFGSNQPQHF. As DNA, the CDR3 is TGTGCCAGCAGTTTTGGATCCAATCAGCCCCAGCATTTT.

The chain uses TRBV10-1 and TRBJ1-1; 7 bases line up with TRBD1. Trimming removed 0 bases from V and 3 bases from J; junction bases left unmatched: 4. The CDR3 is 15 residues long. Germline CDR1 and CDR2: WNHNN and SYGVQD (reference sequence). The CDR3 nucleotides are TGCGCCAGCAGTGAGTCACGACAGGGAGACACTGAAGCTTTCTTT. Residues: CASSESRQGDTEAFF.

This chain uses TRBV19 with TRBJ2-1; perhaps TRBD2 as D (7 bases). Germline CDR1 reads LNHDA; CDR2 reads SQIVND (reference sequence). V lost 4 bases to trimming and J lost 4 bases, with 23 bases between them. The CDR3 has 18 amino acids. CDR3 in amino acids: CASSKGGPASGSYNEQFF. CDR3 bases: TGTGCCAGTAGTAAAGGGGGTCCCGCTAGCGGCTCGTACAATGAGCAGTTCTTC. Combining the CDR3 with reference TRBV19 and TRBJ2-1 gives the whole variable domain DGGITQSPKYLFRKEGQNVTLSCEQNLNHDAMYWYRQDPGQGLRLIYYSQIVNDFQKGDIAEGYSVSREKKESFPLTVTSAQKNPTAFYLCASSKGGPASGSYNEQFFGPGTRLTVL.

This clone was detected only a few times. V usage is TRBV12-3 or TRBV12-4 and J usage is TRBJ1-1; D call uncertain. This CDR3 comprises 13 residues. Trimming took off 2 bases at V and 0 bases at J, with 4 bases between the two ends. The CDR3 here is CASSLQMNTEAFF. CDR3 in DNA: TGTGCCAGCAGTTTACAAATGAACACTGAAGCTTTCTTT.

The rearrangement joins TRBV6-2 or TRBV6-3 to TRBJ2-2; D perhaps matches TRBD1 (6 bases). Germline values: CDR1 MNHEY, CDR2 SVGEGT. This CDR3 has 15 residues. Trimming stripped 5 bases from V and 6 bases from J, with 16 bases between. CDR3 DNA sequence: TGTGCCAGCAGTCGTATTGCAGGGGTCCCCGGGGAGCTGTTTTTT. It translates to CASSRIAGVPGELFF.

The chain employs TRBV28 and TRBJ1-2, with TRBD1 matching over 7 bases. After removal of 2 bases from V and 8 bases from J, the junction contained 8 bases not matched to a gene. The length of the CDR3 is 14 residues. Germline loops: CDR1 MDHEN, CDR2 SYDVKM. CDR3 in DNA: TGTGCCAGCAGTTTACCCATCGACAGGGCGGGCTACACCTTC. Its translation is CASSLPIDRAGYTF.

DNA of the CDR3: TGTGCCAGCAGCCAAGATCTACACACCGGGGAGCTGTTTTTT. This encodes CASSQDLHTGELFF. J is TRBJ2-2 and V is TRBV3-1 (or the pseudogene TRBV3-2), with D unclear. The CDR3 has 14 amino acids. CDR1 LGHDT and CDR2 YNNKEL come from the germline V gene (reference sequence). Trimming shortened V by 0 bases and J by 3 bases, and 5 bases separated the two germline ends.

The J gene is TRBJ2-3, the V gene TRBV12-3 or TRBV12-4; the D gene is possibly TRBD2 (6 bases). V lost 8 bases, J lost 3 bases, and 12 bases lay in between. The CDR3 spans 13 residues. The CDR3 here is CASQRTKTDTQYF. DNA for the CDR3: TGTGCCAGCCAGAGGACTAAAACAGATACGCAGTATTTT.

The gene calls are TRBV9 and TRBJ2-1; D uncertain. The CDR3 runs to 15 residues. Germline assignment: CDR1 SGDLS and CDR2 YYNGEE. Trimming stripped 4 bases from V and 8 bases from J, with 19 bases between. The CDR3 reads CASSTSGHAVDEQFF. In DNA form, the CDR3 reads TGTGCCAGCAGCACCTCCGGGCACGCTGTCGATGAGCAGTTCTTC.

This chain connects TRBV4-1 to TRBJ2-1; 9 positions agree with TRBD2. CDR3 length equals 21 residues. The V gene end was trimmed by 11 bases and the J gene end by 4 bases; junction bases not matched to a gene: 30. Germline V gives CDR1 MGHRA, CDR2 YSYEKL. Here the CDR3 DNA reads TGCGCCCGCCGCCGCCGGGCGGGACTAGCTTCGGCCACCTGGGCGTACAATGAGCAGTTCTTC. It specifies CARRRRAGLASATWAYNEQFF.

The gene calls are TRBV18 and TRBJ1-2; the D gene is possibly TRBD1 (5 bases). Per germline, CDR1 KGHSH and CDR2 LQKENI. Trimming cost V 0 bases and J 3 bases, with 11 bases left between them. The CDR3 totals 15 residues. Here the CDR3 DNA reads TGTGCCAGCTCACCACCTCGGGGCGAAGACTATGGCTACACCTTC. It codes for CASSPPRGEDYGYTF.

The chain employs TRBV3-1 (or the pseudogene TRBV3-2) and TRBJ2-7; 9 positions match TRBD2. V was pared by 4 bases and J by 3 bases, with 10 bases of the junction left unmatched. This CDR3 region has 16 residues. CDR1 is LGHDT, CDR2 YNNKEL, per germline (reference sequence). In nucleotides, the CDR3 is TGTGCCAGCAGCCCGTGGGGGCGGGAGGGCTTCTACGAGCAGTACTTC. Its translation is CASSPWGREGFYEQYF.

V is TRBV10-3 and J is TRBJ2-5, with 7 bases fitting TRBD1. J was trimmed by 1 base and V by 3 bases; bases with no gene match: 8. The V gene's germline CDR1 is ENHRY and CDR2 SYGVKD. There are 16 residues in the CDR3. CDR3 bases: TGTGCCATCAGTGACCCGGGACAGTTGTTCCAAGAGACCCAGTACTTC. Its translation: CAISDPGQLFQETQYF.

The genes are TRBV28 and TRBJ2-7, with D perhaps matching TRBD1 (5 bases). The CDR3 is 15 amino acids. Germline-derived CDR1 and CDR2 are MDHEN and SYDVKM. The germline V and J ends were trimmed by 0 bases and 2 bases, with 11 bases remaining between them. CDR3: CASSLWDTTPYEQYF. The CDR3 bases are TGTGCCAGCAGTTTATGGGACACTACTCCCTACGAGCAGTACTTC. Full variable domain (rest looked up from reference TRBV28 and TRBJ2-7): DVKVTQSSRYLVKRTGEKVFLECVQDMDHENMFWYRQDPGLGLRLIYFSYDVKMKEKGDIPEGYSVSREKKERFSLILESASTNQTSMYLCASSLWDTTPYEQYFGPGTRLTVT.

The rearrangement links TRBV5-1 to TRBJ2-7; no firm D call. Trimming shortened V by 4 bases and J by 5 bases, and 16 bases separated the two germline ends. The germline V gene has CDR1 SGHRS and CDR2 YFSETQ. CDR3 length equals 14 residues. The chain's CDR3 is CASSQSVPSNEQYF. DNA of the CDR3: TGCGCCAGCAGCCAATCGGTCCCGAGCAACGAGCAGTACTTC.

The chain uses TRBV5-6 and TRBJ1-6; 7 bases are shared with TRBD1. With 0 bases clipped from V and 7 bases from J, the junction kept 1 base outside the gene matches. This CDR3 spans 14 amino acids. The germline V gene has CDR1 SGHDT and CDR2 YYEEEE. CDR3: CASSLDRGNSPLHF. The DNA for the CDR3 is TGTGCCAGCAGCTTGGACAGGGGCAATTCACCCCTCCACTTT.

The genes are TRBV28 and TRBJ2-5, with 8 bases fitting TRBD1. This CDR3 has 14 residues. Germline-derived CDR1 and CDR2 are MDHEN and SYDVKM. After removal of 8 bases from V and 4 bases from J, the junction contained 9 bases not matched to a gene. CDR3 amino acids: CASRGAGGRETQYF. CDR3 bases: TGTGCCAGCCGCGGGGCAGGGGGCCGAGAGACCCAGTACTTC.